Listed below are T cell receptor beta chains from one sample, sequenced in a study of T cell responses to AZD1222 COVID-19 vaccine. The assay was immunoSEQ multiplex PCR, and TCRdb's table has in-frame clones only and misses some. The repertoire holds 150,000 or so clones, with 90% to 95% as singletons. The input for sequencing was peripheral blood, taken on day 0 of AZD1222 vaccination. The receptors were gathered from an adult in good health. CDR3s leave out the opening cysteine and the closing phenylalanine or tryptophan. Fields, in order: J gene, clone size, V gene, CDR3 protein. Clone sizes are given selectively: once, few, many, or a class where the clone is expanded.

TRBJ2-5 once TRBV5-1 ASSSSLGGGETQY
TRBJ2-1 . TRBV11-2 ASSFFGEQF
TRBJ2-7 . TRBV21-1 ASSKPPTGRLAYEQY
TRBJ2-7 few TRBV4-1 ASSPAPGYEQY
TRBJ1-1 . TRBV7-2 ASSLWSQAGNTEAF
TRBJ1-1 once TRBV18 ASSPPVGRVEAF
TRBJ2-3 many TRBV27 ASTRGTGSTKMDTQY
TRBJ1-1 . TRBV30 AWGKSRASAAF
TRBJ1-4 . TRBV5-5 ASSYPTEPNEKLF
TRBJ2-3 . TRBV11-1 ASSLGSGRAVDTQY
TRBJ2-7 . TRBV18 ASSPTGEANEQY
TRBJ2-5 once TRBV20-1 SASGNKTQY
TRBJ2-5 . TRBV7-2 ASSPGQGRETQY
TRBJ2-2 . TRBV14 ASKLGGNTGELF
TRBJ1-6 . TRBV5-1 ASSSPRLTPGNSPLH
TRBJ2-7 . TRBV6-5 ASSRNRDGPYEQY
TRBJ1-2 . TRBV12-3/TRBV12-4 ASSRDRGGYT
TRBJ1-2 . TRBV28 ASSLGGRYGYT
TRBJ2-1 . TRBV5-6 ASSLQDWAGNSYNEQF
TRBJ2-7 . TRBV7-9 ASSLAGENEQY
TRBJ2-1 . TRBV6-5 ASSPRGVDEQF
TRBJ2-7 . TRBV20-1 SASHDREGYEQY
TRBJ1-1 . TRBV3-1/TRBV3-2 ASSTNPNTEAF
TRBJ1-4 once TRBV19 ASISEKLF
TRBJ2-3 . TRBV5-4 ASSFGGATDTQY
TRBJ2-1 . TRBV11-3 ASRAGQASEQF
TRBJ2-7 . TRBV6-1 ASSEEMGTGGWEQY
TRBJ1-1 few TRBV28 ASSLVDSEAF
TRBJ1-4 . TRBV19 ASRAVATNEKLF
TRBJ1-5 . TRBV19 ASSTRRVNQPQH
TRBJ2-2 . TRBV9 ASSRAGDRGSTGELF
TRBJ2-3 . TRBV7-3 ASSLKLAGTDTQY
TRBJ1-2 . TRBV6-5 ASSYSGTAPYGYT
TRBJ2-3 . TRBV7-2 ASSLGSGAVDTQY
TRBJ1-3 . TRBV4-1 ASSQVEGYGNTIY
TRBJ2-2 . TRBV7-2 ASSFYAGAEDTGELF
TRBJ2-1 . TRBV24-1 ATSDNLSPYNEQF
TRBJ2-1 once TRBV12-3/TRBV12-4 ASSLGRNVEQF
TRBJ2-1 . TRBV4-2 ASSQDNEQF
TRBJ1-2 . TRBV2 ASRLGSLPHYGYT
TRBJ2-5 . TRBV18 ASSPLLGETQY
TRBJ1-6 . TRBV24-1 ATSHRSSPLH
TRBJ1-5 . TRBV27 ASSSQGGNQPQH
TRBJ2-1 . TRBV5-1 ASSPRGTSGSVYSNEQF
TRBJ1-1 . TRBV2 ASRRDRGGNTEAF